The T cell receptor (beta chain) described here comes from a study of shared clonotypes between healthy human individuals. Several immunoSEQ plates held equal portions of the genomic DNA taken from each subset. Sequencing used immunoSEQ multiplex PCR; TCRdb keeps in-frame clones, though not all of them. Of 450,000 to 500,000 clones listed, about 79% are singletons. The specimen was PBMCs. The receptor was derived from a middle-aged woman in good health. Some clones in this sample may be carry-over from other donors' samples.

The CDR3 region is CASSIQLNYEQYF. The CDR3 region has the DNA TGTGCCAGTAGTATCCAACTCAACTACGAGCAGTACTTC. The chain employs TRBV19 and TRBJ2-7, with D uncertain. Per germline, CDR1 LNHDA and CDR2 SQIVND (reference sequence). V was clipped by 3 bases and J by 3 bases, with 9 bases between them. The CDR3 has 13 residues.